This T cell receptor beta chain was retrieved from a study of human T cells and chemical hapten exposure. Study-level information: DPC at 2% was the sensitizing agent, placed on around 2 cm by around 2 cm of upper inner arm skin. Findings and caveats of the study: No change in TCRs above 1 in 1000 frequency was produced by DPC sensitization. Healthy people's immune response may differ from that of the donors, who had alopecia.

Germline values: CDR1 ENHRY, CDR2 SYGVKD. The ends were cut back, 4 bases at V and 1 base at J, with 12 bases in the middle. There are 15 residues in the CDR3. The time point here: patch test 1, 2 weeks after DPC sensitization. The treatment: therapeutic diphenylcyclopropenone sensitization with weekly scalp DPC. Patients had alopecia, were aged 18 to 70, and were not pregnant. TCRdb reprocessed the RACE reads with MiXCR, giving one entry per CDR3 protein. The table lists under 65,000 distinct CDR3 sequences, around 9% of them singletons, with 4% to 5.5% in the top ten. This clonotype was recorded many times. What it binds is not known.

V gene TRBV10-3 combines with J gene TRBJ2-3; D remains unclear. The material sequenced was whole blood, taken in connection with sensitization to the hapten diphenylcyclopropenone (DPC). This TCR was recovered from a woman aged 45-65 years with alopecia areata. Some clones in this sample may be carry-over from other donors' samples. The CDR3 spells CAISGGQSGTDTQYF. CDR3 in DNA: TGTGCCATCAGTGGTGGGCAGAGCGGCACAGATACGCAGTATTTT.